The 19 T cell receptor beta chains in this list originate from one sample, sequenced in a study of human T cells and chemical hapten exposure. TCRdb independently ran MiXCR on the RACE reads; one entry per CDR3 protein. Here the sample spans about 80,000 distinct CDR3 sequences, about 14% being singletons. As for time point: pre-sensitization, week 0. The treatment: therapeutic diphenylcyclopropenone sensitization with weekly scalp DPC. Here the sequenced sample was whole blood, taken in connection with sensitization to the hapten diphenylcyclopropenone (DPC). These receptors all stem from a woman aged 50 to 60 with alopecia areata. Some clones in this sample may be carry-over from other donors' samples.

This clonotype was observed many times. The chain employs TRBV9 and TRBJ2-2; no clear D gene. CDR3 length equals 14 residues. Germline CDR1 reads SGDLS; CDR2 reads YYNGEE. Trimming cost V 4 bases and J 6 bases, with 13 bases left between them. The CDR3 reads CASSPYIEAGELFF. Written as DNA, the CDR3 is TGTGCCAGCAGCCCTTATATTGAGGCCGGGGAGCTGTTTTTT.

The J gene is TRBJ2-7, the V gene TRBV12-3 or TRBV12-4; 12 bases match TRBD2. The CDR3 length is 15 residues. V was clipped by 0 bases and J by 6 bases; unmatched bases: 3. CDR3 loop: CASSLASSGRGEQYF. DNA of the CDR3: TGTGCCAGCAGTTTAGCGTCTAGCGGGAGGGGCGAGCAGTACTTC.

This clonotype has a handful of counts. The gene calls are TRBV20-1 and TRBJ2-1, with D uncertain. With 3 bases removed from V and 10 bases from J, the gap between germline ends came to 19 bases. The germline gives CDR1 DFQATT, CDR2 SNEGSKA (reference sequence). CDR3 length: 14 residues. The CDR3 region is CSARDGLKAGEQFF. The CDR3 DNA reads TGCAGTGCTAGGGACGGGCTTAAGGCTGGGGAGCAGTTCTTC.

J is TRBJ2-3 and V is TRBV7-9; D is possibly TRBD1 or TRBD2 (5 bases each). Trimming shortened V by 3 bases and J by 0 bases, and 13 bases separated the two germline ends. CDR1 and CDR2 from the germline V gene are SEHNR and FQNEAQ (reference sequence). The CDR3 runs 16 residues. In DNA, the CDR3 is TGTGCCAGCAGCTTTTCGGGGACCCTAAGCACAGATACGCAGTATTTT. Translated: CASSFSGTLSTDTQYF.

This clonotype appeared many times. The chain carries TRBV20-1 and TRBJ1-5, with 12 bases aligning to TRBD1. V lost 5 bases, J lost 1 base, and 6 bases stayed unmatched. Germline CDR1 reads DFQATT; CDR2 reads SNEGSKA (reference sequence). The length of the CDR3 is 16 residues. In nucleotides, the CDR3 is TGCAGTGCTGCGGGACAGGGGGCGCGAAGCAATCAGCCCCAGCATTTT. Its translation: CSAAGQGARSNQPQHF.

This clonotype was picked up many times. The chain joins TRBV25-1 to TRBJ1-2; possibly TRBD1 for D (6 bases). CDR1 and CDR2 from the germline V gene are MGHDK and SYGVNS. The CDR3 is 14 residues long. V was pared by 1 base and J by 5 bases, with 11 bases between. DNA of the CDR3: TGTGCCAGCAGTGAATCTGGACAGATATATGGCTACACCTTC. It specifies CASSESGQIYGYTF.

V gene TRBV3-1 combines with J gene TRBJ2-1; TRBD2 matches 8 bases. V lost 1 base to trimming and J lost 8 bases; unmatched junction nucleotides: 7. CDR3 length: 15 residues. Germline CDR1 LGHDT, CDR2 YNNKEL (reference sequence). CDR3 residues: CASSQAGLAFHEQFF. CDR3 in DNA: TGTGCCAGCAGCCAAGCCGGACTAGCTTTTCATGAGCAGTTCTTC.

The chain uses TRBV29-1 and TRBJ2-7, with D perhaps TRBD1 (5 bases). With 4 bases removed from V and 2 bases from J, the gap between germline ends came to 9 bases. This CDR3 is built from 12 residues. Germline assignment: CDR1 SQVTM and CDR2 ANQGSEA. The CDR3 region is CSVGGDTYEQYF. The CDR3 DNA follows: TGCAGCGTTGGGGGCGATACCTACGAGCAGTACTTC.

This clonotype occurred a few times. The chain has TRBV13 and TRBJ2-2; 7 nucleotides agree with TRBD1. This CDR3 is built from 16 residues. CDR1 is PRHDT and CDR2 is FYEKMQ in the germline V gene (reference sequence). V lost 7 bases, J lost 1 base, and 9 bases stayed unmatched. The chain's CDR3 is CASTVRDSKNTGELFF. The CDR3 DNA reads TGTGCCAGCACTGTCCGGGACAGTAAGAACACCGGGGAGCTGTTTTTT. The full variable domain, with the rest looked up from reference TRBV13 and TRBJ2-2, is AAGVIQSPRHLIKEKRETATLKCYPIPRHDTVYWYQQGPGQDPQFLISFYEKMQSDKGSIPDRFSAQQFSDYHSELNMSSLELGDSALYFCASTVRDSKNTGELFFGEGSRLTVL.

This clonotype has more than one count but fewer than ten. The chain's CDR3 is CASSQGRDTYEQYF. CDR3 DNA: TGTGCCAGCTCACAGGGACGGGACACCTACGAGCAGTACTTC. The chain has TRBV18 and TRBJ2-7; perhaps TRBD1 as D (6 bases). This CDR3 has 14 amino acids. Trimming left V 4 bases short and J 2 bases short, with 12 bases between. Germline CDR1 and CDR2: KGHSH and LQKENI.

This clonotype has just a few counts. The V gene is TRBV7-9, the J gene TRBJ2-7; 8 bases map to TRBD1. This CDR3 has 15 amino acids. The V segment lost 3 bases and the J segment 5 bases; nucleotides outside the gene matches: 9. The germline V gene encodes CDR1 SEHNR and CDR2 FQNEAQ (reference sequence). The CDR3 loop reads CASSLGQGAIDEQYF. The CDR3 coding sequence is TGTGCCAGCAGCTTGGGGCAGGGGGCAATCGACGAGCAGTACTTC.

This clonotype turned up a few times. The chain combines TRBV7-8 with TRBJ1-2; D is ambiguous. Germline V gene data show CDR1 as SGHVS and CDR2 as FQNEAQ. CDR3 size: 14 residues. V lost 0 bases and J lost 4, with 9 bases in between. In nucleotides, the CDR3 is TGTGCCAGCAGCTTAGCCGGGGTCTCCTATGGCTACACCTTC. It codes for CASSLAGVSYGYTF.

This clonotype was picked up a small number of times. CDR3 amino acids: CASSQGHIGQGNSTNEKLFF. The DNA of the CDR3 is TGTGCCAGCAGCCAAGGCCATATCGGACAGGGTAATTCAACTAATGAAAAACTGTTTTTT. The chain links TRBV14 to TRBJ1-4; the match to TRBD1 covers 8 bases. The CDR3 runs to 20 residues. J lost 0 bases, V lost 1 base, and 13 bases had no gene match. Germline-derived CDR1 and CDR2 are SGHDN and FVKESK.

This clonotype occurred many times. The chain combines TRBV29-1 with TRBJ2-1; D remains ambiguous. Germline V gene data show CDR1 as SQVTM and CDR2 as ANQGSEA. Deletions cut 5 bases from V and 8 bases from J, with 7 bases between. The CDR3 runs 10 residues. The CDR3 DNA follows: TGCAGCGTTAACCGCGATGAGCAGTTCTTC. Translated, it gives CSVNRDEQFF.

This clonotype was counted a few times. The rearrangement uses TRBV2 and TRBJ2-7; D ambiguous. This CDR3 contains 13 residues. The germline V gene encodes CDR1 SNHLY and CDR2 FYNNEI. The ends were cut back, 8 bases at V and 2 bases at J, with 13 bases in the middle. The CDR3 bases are TGTGCCAGCGGGCCCACCGCTACCTACGAGCAGTACTTC. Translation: CASGPTATYEQYF.

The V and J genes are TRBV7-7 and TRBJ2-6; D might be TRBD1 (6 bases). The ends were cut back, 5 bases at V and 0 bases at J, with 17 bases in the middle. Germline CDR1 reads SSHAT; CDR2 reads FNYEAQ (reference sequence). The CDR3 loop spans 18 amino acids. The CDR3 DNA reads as TGTGCCAGCAGCCCTGGGACACCACCTTCCTCTGGGGCCAACGTCCTGACTTTC. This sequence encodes CASSPGTPPSSGANVLTF.

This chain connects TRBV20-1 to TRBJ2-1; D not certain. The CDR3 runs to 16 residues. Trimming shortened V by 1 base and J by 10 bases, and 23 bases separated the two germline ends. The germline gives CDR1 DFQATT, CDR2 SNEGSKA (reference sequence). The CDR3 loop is CSARGLGSRTSLEQFF. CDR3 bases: TGCAGTGCTAGAGGTTTAGGATCTCGGACGTCTTTGGAGCAGTTCTTC.

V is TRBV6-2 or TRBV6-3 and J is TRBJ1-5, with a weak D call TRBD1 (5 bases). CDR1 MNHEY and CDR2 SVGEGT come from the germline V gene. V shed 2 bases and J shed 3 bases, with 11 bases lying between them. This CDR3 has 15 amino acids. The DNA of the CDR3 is TGTGCCAGCAGTTACGGCGGGACCTACAATCAGCCCCAGCATTTT. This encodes CASSYGGTYNQPQHF.

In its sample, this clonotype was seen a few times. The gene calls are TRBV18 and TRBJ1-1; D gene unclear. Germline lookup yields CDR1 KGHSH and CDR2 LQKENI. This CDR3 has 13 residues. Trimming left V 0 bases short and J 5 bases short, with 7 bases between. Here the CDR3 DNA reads TGTGCCAGCTCACCACCGTCGCGAACTGAAGCTTTCTTT. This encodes CASSPPSRTEAFF.